Detailed here is one T cell receptor beta chain. This sample stems from a study of OX40 agonist ivuxolimab in advanced cancers. Some clones are missing from TCRdb's copy, which holds only in-frame ones; the method was immunoSEQ multiplex PCR. This sample has about 63,000 clones, with 85% to 90% found just once. V shed 2 bases and J 4 bases; nucleotides not matched to a gene: 8. The CDR3 consists of 15 residues. CDR1 and CDR2 (germline): SGHRS, YFSETQ. The sequencing used CD4+ or CD8+ T cells sorted from blood, collected in a trial of the OX40 agonist ivuxolimab. This sequence originates from an adult with an advanced solid tumor such as melanoma, head and neck, liver or kidney cancer. The chain uses TRBV5-1 and TRBJ2-7; TRBD1 agrees at 8 bases. The CDR3 coding sequence is TGCGCCAGCAGCTTTGGGGCAGGGGGCGTTTACGAGCAGTACTTC. It specifies CASSFGAGGVYEQYF.